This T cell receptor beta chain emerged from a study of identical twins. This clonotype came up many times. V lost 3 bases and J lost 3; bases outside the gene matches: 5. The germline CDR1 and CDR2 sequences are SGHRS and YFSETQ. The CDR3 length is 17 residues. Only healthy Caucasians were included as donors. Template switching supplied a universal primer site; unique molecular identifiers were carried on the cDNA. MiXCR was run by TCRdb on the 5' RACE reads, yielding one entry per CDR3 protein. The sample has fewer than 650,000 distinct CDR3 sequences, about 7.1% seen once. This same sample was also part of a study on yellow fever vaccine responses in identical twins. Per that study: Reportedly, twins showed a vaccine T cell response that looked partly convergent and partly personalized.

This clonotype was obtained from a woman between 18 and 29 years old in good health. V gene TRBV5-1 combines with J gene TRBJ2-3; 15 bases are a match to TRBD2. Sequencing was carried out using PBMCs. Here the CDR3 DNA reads TGCGCCAGCAGCTGGGCCGGGACTAGCGGGAGGACAGATACGCAGTATTTT. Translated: CASSWAGTSGRTDTQYF. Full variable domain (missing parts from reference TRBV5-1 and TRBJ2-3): KAGVTQTPRYLIKTRGQQVTLSCSPISGHRSVSWYQQTPGQGLQFLFEYFSETQRNKGNFPGRFSGRQFSNSRSEMNVSTLELGDSALYLCASSWAGTSGRTDTQYFGPGTRLTVL.